Below, 14 T cell receptor beta chains from the same sample are listed, as sequenced in a study of cytomegalovirus exposure and HLA in healthy donors. The PCR employed 60 Vbeta primers together with 13 Jbeta primers. Sequencing was performed with immunoSEQ multiplex PCR; in TCRdb, only in-frame clones are kept and a portion is missing. Among some 140,000 clones listed, 60% to 75% were seen once. The specimen was PBMCs. The receptors were gathered from a human donor in good health.

The chain joins TRBV5-4 to TRBJ2-7; 7 nucleotides line up with TRBD1. V shed 4 bases and J 3 bases; nucleotides not matched to a gene: 10. The CDR3 totals 15 residues. Germline V lookup: CDR1 SGHNT, CDR2 YYREEE (reference sequence). In nucleotides, the CDR3 is TGTGCCAGCAGCCCTGACGGACAGGCGCGCTACGAGCAGTACTTC. It codes for CASSPDGQARYEQYF. The whole variable domain, filled in from reference TRBV5-4 and TRBJ2-7, reads ETGVTQSPTHLIKTRGQQVTLRCSSQSGHNTVSWYQQALGQGPQFIFQYYREEENGRGNFPPRFSGLQFPNYSSELNVNALELDDSALYLCASSPDGQARYEQYFGPGTRLTVT.

The chain carries TRBV7-9 and TRBJ2-2, with unresolved D. There are 15 residues in the CDR3. Deletions cut 0 bases from V and 1 base from J, with 6 bases between. CDR1 is SEHNR and CDR2 is FQNEAQ in the germline V gene (reference sequence). CDR3 protein: CASSLAAGNTGELFF. The DNA of the CDR3 is TGTGCCAGCAGCTTAGCGGCAGGGAACACCGGGGAGCTGTTTTTT.

The gene calls are TRBV9 and TRBJ1-5; the match to TRBD1 covers 7 bases. The trim removed 7 bases at V and 2 bases at J, leaving 6 bases unmatched. In germline, CDR1 is SGDLS, CDR2 YYNGEE. The CDR3 is 14 residues long. CDR3 amino acids: CASGPGQGNQPQHF. In nucleotides, the CDR3 is TGTGCCAGCGGCCCAGGACAGGGCAATCAGCCCCAGCATTTT.

The chain recombines TRBV6-1 with TRBJ1-2, with D perhaps matching TRBD1 (6 bases). The CDR3 totals 13 residues. The ends were cut back, 7 bases at V and 4 bases at J, with 13 bases in the middle. Germline lookup yields CDR1 MNHNS and CDR2 SASEGT. The CDR3 here is CASTPGGAYGYTF. The DNA for the CDR3 is TGTGCCAGCACCCCCGGGGGGGCCTATGGCTACACCTTC.

The chain employs TRBV9 and TRBJ2-7; TRBD2 matches at 7 bases. CDR3 size: 16 residues. The J segment lost 4 bases and the V segment lost 0 bases, leaving 10 bases of the junction unmatched. Germline V gives CDR1 SGDLS, CDR2 YYNGEE. CDR3 region: CASSVGVAGELYEQYF. Written as DNA, the CDR3 is TGTGCCAGCAGCGTAGGGGTCGCGGGAGAGCTTTACGAGCAGTACTTC. The variable domain in full, with the rest retrieved from reference TRBV9 and TRBJ2-7, is DSGVTQTPKHLITATGQRVTLRCSPRSGDLSVYWYQQSLDQGLQFLIQYYNGEERAKGNILERFSAQQFPDLHSELNLSSLELGDSALYFCASSVGVAGELYEQYFGPGTRLTVT.

The genes are TRBV28 and TRBJ2-7; 8 bases align to TRBD1. The V gene end was trimmed by 5 bases and the J gene end by 2 bases; junction bases not matched to a gene: 5. Germline assignment: CDR1 MDHEN and CDR2 SYDVKM. This CDR3 is built from 14 residues. The CDR3: CASSPWDRTYEQYF. The CDR3 region has the DNA TGTGCCAGCAGTCCCTGGGACAGGACCTACGAGCAGTACTTC.

The genes are TRBV4-1 and TRBJ1-2, with TRBD1 as a possible D gene (5 bases). CDR1 is MGHRA, CDR2 YSYEKL, per germline. Between the trimmed V and J ends, which lost 1 base and 6 bases, there was a span of 12 bases. The CDR3 runs to 14 residues. CDR3 loop: CASSQVGAPHGYTF. CDR3 nucleotides: TGCGCCAGCAGCCAAGTAGGGGCTCCCCATGGCTACACCTTC.

This chain links TRBV4-3 with TRBJ2-5; D is uncertain. This CDR3 region has 14 residues. The V and J ends lost 0 bases and 2 bases respectively, with 7 bases between them. Looked up from germline, CDR1 is LGHNA and CDR2 is YSLEER. The CDR3 here is CASSQDPGQETQYF. CDR3 DNA: TGCGCCAGCAGCCAAGATCCAGGTCAAGAGACCCAGTACTTC.

The chain links TRBV4-3 to TRBJ2-1; 11 nucleotides align to TRBD1. Germline V gene data show CDR1 as LGHNA and CDR2 as YSLEER. V shed 4 bases, J shed 8 bases, and the junction held 7 bases outside the gene matches. The CDR3 extends over 15 amino acids. The CDR3 loop reads CASSLGQGAKYEQFF. The CDR3 DNA reads as TGCGCCAGCAGCCTCGGACAGGGGGCAAAATATGAGCAGTTCTTC.

The rearrangement joins TRBV19 to TRBJ2-3; D is unresolved. From germline, CDR1 is LNHDA and CDR2 SQIVND (reference sequence). The V and J ends lost 4 bases and 6 bases respectively, with 14 bases between them. CDR3 length: 14 amino acids. This CDR3 reads CASSTSGSSDTQYF. The CDR3 DNA follows: TGTGCCAGTAGTACTTCCGGGTCCTCCGATACGCAGTATTTT.

This sequence joins TRBV7-3 and TRBJ2-1; TRBD2 aligns across 12 bases. Losses at the gene ends were 3 bases for V and 8 bases for J; bases not matched to a gene: 8. CDR3 length: 16 amino acids. The germline V gene has CDR1 SGHTA and CDR2 FQGTGA. CDR3 DNA sequence: TGTGCCAGCAGCTTGACTAGCGGGAGTCCCCAGGATGAGCAGTTCTTC. Translation: CASSLTSGSPQDEQFF.

The V call is TRBV4-1, the J call TRBJ1-4; D is perhaps TRBD1 (6 bases). The V end lost 4 bases, the J end lost 0 bases, and 15 bases lay between the germline ends. The CDR3 consists of 17 residues. Germline CDR1 MGHRA, CDR2 YSYEKL. The CDR3 loop reads CASSLGHTPATNEKLFF. The CDR3 nucleotides are TGCGCCAGCAGCCTGGGACACACACCTGCAACTAATGAAAAACTGTTTTTT.

V gene TRBV4-3 combines with J gene TRBJ2-5, with 7 bases aligning to TRBD2. Germline V gene sequence: CDR1 LGHNA, CDR2 YSLEER. Trimming cost V 3 bases and J 4 bases; bases outside gene matches: 8. The CDR3 runs 15 residues. The CDR3 sequence is CASSQGRGVGETQYF. The CDR3, as DNA: TGCGCCAGCAGCCAGGGACGGGGGGTGGGAGAGACCCAGTACTTC.

The chain is built from TRBV19 and TRBJ1-2; unclear D gene. CDR3 length: 12 residues. Germline CDR1 is LNHDA and CDR2 is SQIVND (reference sequence). V lost 3 bases and J 7 bases, leaving 9 bases between the germline ends. Written as DNA, the CDR3 is TGTGCCAGTAGTATGAGAGAGCTTGGCTACACCTTC. Protein product: CASSMRELGYTF.